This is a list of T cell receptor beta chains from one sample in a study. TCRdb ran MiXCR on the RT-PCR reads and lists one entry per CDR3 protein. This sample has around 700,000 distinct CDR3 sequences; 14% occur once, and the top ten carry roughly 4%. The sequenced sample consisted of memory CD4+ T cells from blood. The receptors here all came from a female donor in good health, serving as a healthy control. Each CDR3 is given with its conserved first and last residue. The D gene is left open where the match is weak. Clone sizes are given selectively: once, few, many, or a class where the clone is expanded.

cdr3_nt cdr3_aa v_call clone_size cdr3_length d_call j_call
TGTGCCAGCAGTTCCCAGGGACTAGCGGGAGCTATCGAGCAGTACTTC CASSSQGLAGAIEQYF TRBV6-5 many 16 TRBD2 TRBJ2-7
TGTGCCAGCTCCCCTGCGGGGGGCGAGCAGTACTTC CASSPAGGEQYF TRBV7-6 NA 12 TRBD2 TRBJ2-7
TGTGCCAGCAGTTATAGCGGGGGCTCAGGCGGAGAGCAGTACTTC CASSYSGGSGGEQYF TRBV28 NA 15 TRBD2 TRBJ2-7
TGTGCCAGCAGGAATAACCCGGGACAGGGGGACACTGAAGCTTTCTTT CASRNNPGQGDTEAFF TRBV12-3/TRBV12-4 NA 16 TRBD1 TRBJ1-1
TGTGCCAGCAGCCCAATGACGGGAGCTGAAGCTTTCTTT CASSPMTGAEAFF TRBV4-2 NA 13 NA TRBJ1-1
TGTGCCAGCAGTGAAAACCCAGGGTCATGGGGCTACACCTTC CASSENPGSWGYTF TRBV6-1 few 14 NA TRBJ1-2
TGCAGTGCTAGAGACCCCATATTGATGAACACTGAAGCTTTCTTT CSARDPILMNTEAFF TRBV20-1 NA 15 NA TRBJ1-1
TGTGCCAGCAGTTACGGGATGAGTCCGACGGCCGGAAATGGCTACACCTTC CASSYGMSPTAGNGYTF TRBV6-5 many 17 NA TRBJ1-2
TGTGCCACCAGTGATTTACGAGCGGGGGTCCACAATGAGCAGTTCTTC CATSDLRAGVHNEQFF TRBV24-1 NA 16 TRBD2 TRBJ2-1
TGTGCCAGCAGCGCTTTCACTGGAAACACCATATATTTT CASSAFTGNTIYF TRBV9 few 13 NA TRBJ1-3
TGTGCCAGCAGTGAAGTCCATAGCAATCAGCCCCAGCATTTT CASSEVHSNQPQHF TRBV6-1 NA 14 NA TRBJ1-5
TGTGCCAGCAGCTCTTTAGCGGTGGCGAAAAACATTCAGTACTTC CASSSLAVAKNIQYF TRBV11-2 few 15 NA TRBJ2-4
TGTGCCACCGGGAGAGAGGTCACCGGGGAGCTGTTTTTT CATGREVTGELFF TRBV24-1 many 13 NA TRBJ2-2
TGTGCCAGCAGCTTCGAGAGGCGAGATACGCAGTATTTT CASSFERRDTQYF TRBV7-2 few 13 NA TRBJ2-3